Included here is one TCR beta chain sequence, with context. Its target is not known. Trimming removed 7 bases from V and 1 base from J; junction bases left unmatched: 6. The CDR3 length is 14 residues. Germline-derived CDR1 and CDR2 are ENHRY and SYGVKD. These data come from a study of cytomegalovirus exposure and HLA in healthy donors. Study-wide findings and caveats: A later analysis found TCR association rates differed by HLA locus, highest for DRB1 and lowest for HLA-C.

Researchers ran the PCR with 60 Vbeta and 13 Jbeta primers. Assay used: immunoSEQ multiplex PCR; TCRdb lists only in-frame clones, some missing. The sample has approximately 210,000 clones, roughly 86% seen once. The gene calls are TRBV10-3 and TRBJ1-2; TRBD1 aligns across 7 bases. This TCR was sampled from a woman aged 18-29 years in good health and CMV-seronegative. Sample: PBMCs. The CDR3 here is CAITGTANNYGYTF. The CDR3 region has the DNA TGTGCCATCACCGGGACAGCCAATAACTATGGCTACACCTTC.